This record concerns one T cell receptor beta chain sequence. Its cognate antigen is unknown. The CDR3 covers 14 residues. V shed 4 bases, J shed 3 bases, and the junction held 6 bases outside the gene matches. Germline CDR1 and CDR2: SGHNT and YYREEE (reference sequence). TCR beta VDJ and CDR3 profiles were obtained from a genomic DNA template. In TCRdb, the reads were re-called with MiXCR into one record per CDR3 protein. The sample shows about 58,000 distinct CDR3 sequences, roughly three fifths of them seen only once. The data belong to a study of CD8+CD57+ T cells in acquired aplastic anemia. Findings and limits, study-wide: Patients and controls turned out to have roughly 31 CD8+ CDR3 sequences in common.

Those patients picked for sequencing had displayed CD8+CD57+ cell expansion on flow cytometry. Sequencing used sorted CD4+, CD8+, or CD8+CD57+ T cells (not recorded which) from PBMCs. This chain joins TRBV5-4 and TRBJ1-1, with 7 nucleotides matching TRBD1. The source is a human donor with aplastic anemia. The CDR3 sequence is CASSPKQGYTEAFF. The CDR3 nucleotides read TGTGCCAGCAGCCCGAAACAGGGGTACACTGAAGCTTTCTTT.